One sample yielded the 4 T cell receptor beta chains listed below, sequenced in a study of blood T cell repertoires in COVID-19. The data were produced by immunoSEQ multiplex PCR, yet TCRdb's version contains in-frame clones alone and is incomplete. Found here are roughly 150,000 clones, around 84% of them singletons; the top ten hold approximately 18%. The material sequenced was peripheral blood. The receptors come from a woman of 80 years or more with acute or convalescent COVID-19.

This clone was seen only once. This chain connects TRBV4-1 to TRBJ1-1; a weak D match, TRBD1 (6 bases). There are 17 residues in the CDR3. Germline CDR1 and CDR2: MGHRA and YSYEKL. Trimming left V 1 base short and J 0 bases short, with 15 bases between. The CDR3 sequence: CASSQGTVVSMNTEAFF. The CDR3 DNA sequence: TGCGCCAGCAGCCAAGGGACAGTAGTATCCATGAACACTGAAGCTTTCTTT.

The chain uses TRBV28 and TRBJ1-1; 11 bases line up with TRBD1. Germline assignment: CDR1 MDHEN and CDR2 SYDVKM. The V gene end was trimmed by 8 bases and the J gene end by 5 bases; junction bases not matched to a gene: 16. The CDR3 consists of 17 residues. The CDR3 coding sequence is TGTGCCAGCCGAGAGGACAGGGGGCGTTTCTATGAGACTGAAGCTTTCTTT. Its protein product is CASREDRGRFYETEAFF.

The chain employs TRBV19 and TRBJ2-3; 11 nucleotides line up with TRBD2. The J segment lost 2 bases and the V segment lost 9 bases, leaving 4 bases of the junction unmatched. The germline gives CDR1 LNHDA, CDR2 SQIVND (reference sequence). The CDR3 sequence is 14 residues long. As DNA, the CDR3 is TGTGCCAGCCGGGGACTAGCGGTCACAGATACGCAGTATTTT. It encodes CASRGLAVTDTQYF. The variable domain in full, completed from reference TRBV19 and TRBJ2-3, reads DGGITQSPKYLFRKEGQNVTLSCEQNLNHDAMYWYRQDPGQGLRLIYYSQIVNDFQKGDIAEGYSVSREKKESFPLTVTSAQKNPTAFYLCASRGLAVTDTQYFGPGTRLTVL.

The CDR3 loop is CASSWGQDSYNSPLHF. The CDR3 DNA reads TGTGCCAGCAGTTGGGGACAGGACTCCTATAATTCACCCCTCCACTTT. The chain has TRBV28 and TRBJ1-6, with 8 bases matching TRBD1. V trimming: 4 bases; J trimming: 0 bases; junction bases outside the gene matches: 2. Germline CDR1 reads MDHEN; CDR2 reads SYDVKM. This CDR3 has 16 residues.